Following are 8 T cell receptor beta chains from one sample sequenced in a study of control samples from healthy donors and cancer patients. Assay used: immunoSEQ multiplex PCR; TCRdb lists only in-frame clones, some missing. The profile shows about 220,000 clones, about 95% of them singletons. Sequencing was performed on blood. These receptors originate from a man aged 50-59 years in good health.

The rearrangement links TRBV5-1 to TRBJ2-7, with 7 bases identical to TRBD1. This CDR3 has 15 residues. In germline, CDR1 is SGHRS, CDR2 YFSETQ. V lost 0 bases, J lost 2 bases, and 5 bases stayed unmatched. This CDR3 reads CASSLVDRRPYEQYF. The CDR3 DNA follows: TGCGCCAGCAGCTTGGTGGACAGGAGACCCTACGAGCAGTACTTC. Based on the CDR3 plus reference TRBV5-1 and TRBJ2-7, the full variable domain is KAGVTQTPRYLIKTRGQQVTLSCSPISGHRSVSWYQQTPGQGLQFLFEYFSETQRNKGNFPGRFSGRQFSNSRSEMNVSTLELGDSALYLCASSLVDRRPYEQYFGPGTRLTVT.

The rearrangement joins TRBV5-5 to TRBJ1-2; D not certain. Per the germline V gene, CDR1 is SGHKS and CDR2 is YYEKEE (reference sequence). The CDR3 has 11 residues. V gave up 4 bases and J gave up 2 bases, with 3 bases separating them. CDR3 in DNA: TGTGCCAGCAGCCAGAACTATGGCTACACCTTC. This encodes CASSQNYGYTF.

V and J are TRBV7-9 and TRBJ2-1; 8 bases are a match to TRBD1. CDR3 length: 14 amino acids. With 0 bases clipped from V and 9 bases from J, the junction kept 4 bases outside the gene matches. The germline gives CDR1 SEHNR, CDR2 FQNEAQ (reference sequence). CDR3 in amino acids: CASSLAQGAGEQFF. Written as DNA, the CDR3 is TGTGCCAGCAGCTTAGCGCAGGGGGCTGGTGAGCAGTTCTTC.

The rearrangement joins TRBV18 to TRBJ2-7; D gene ambiguous. With 3 bases removed from V and 6 bases from J, the gap between germline ends came to 9 bases. The germline gives CDR1 KGHSH, CDR2 LQKENI. The CDR3 length is 12 residues. The CDR3 region has the DNA TGTGCCAGCTCACCCGATTCGCGCGAGCAGTACGTC. It specifies CASSPDSREQYV.

This chain joins TRBV5-1 and TRBJ2-3, with a weak D call TRBD1 (6 bases). V was trimmed by 4 bases and J by 1 base, leaving 16 bases between them. Germline V lookup: CDR1 SGHRS, CDR2 YFSETQ. This CDR3 spans 16 amino acids. The CDR3 sequence: CASSIQQGAGTDTQYF. Here the CDR3 DNA reads TGCGCCAGCAGCATCCAACAGGGAGCGGGCACAGATACGCAGTATTTT.

The chain recombines TRBV7-9 with TRBJ1-2; possible D gene TRBD1, 6 bases. The germline CDR1 and CDR2 sequences are SEHNR and FQNEAQ (reference sequence). This CDR3 has 17 residues. With 5 bases removed from V and 3 bases from J, the gap between germline ends came to 22 bases. CDR3 DNA sequence: TGTGCCAGCAGCCATCCCACAGGGATCTCAGACGACTATGGCTACACCTTC. Amino acids: CASSHPTGISDDYGYTF.

The rearrangement joins TRBV14 to TRBJ2-7, with D maybe TRBD1 (6 bases). V lost 1 base and J 2 bases, leaving 9 bases between the germline ends. Germline V CDR1 and CDR2: SGHDN, FVKESK. This CDR3 spans 14 amino acids. CDR3 region: CASSQGRDTYEQYF. The DNA of the CDR3 is TGTGCCAGCAGCCAAGGACGGGACACCTACGAGCAGTACTTC.

The V call is TRBV10-3, the J call TRBJ1-2; D gene unclear. The CDR3 consists of 15 residues. The V end lost 0 bases, the J end lost 3 bases, and 11 bases lay between the germline ends. Germline loops: CDR1 ENHRY, CDR2 SYGVKD. The CDR3 nucleotides read TGTGCCATCAGTGAGTCGAAAAGGTACGACTATGGCTACACCTTC. Amino acids: CAISESKRYDYGYTF.